This T cell receptor (beta chain) was documented in a study of cytomegalovirus exposure and HLA in healthy donors. General study findings and limits: That first-cohort TCR clusters tended to co-occur in the 100 to 150 validation repertoires was found in a later analysis. The CMV antigen specificity of three CMV-associated chains was confirmed through in vitro analysis. Across donors, most TCRs were seen rarely, yet some public ones were widespread.

The protocol was immunoSEQ multiplex PCR, while the TCRdb copy is restricted to in-frame clones and leaves out a portion. The table lists over 120,000 clones, 85% to 90% of them singletons, with over 8.5% in the top ten. For this clone: The antigen remains undetermined.

CDR3 length: 14 residues. The J segment lost 6 bases and the V segment lost 7 bases, leaving 10 bases of the junction unmatched. Per the germline V gene, CDR1 is MNHEY and CDR2 is SMNVEV (reference sequence). Separate from the approximately 600-subject first cohort was the approximately 110-subject validation cohort, to which the donors belonged. This chain connects TRBV27 to TRBJ2-7, with 9 bases identical to TRBD1. The receptor's source is a woman between 18 and 29 years old in good health and CMV-seropositive. Sequenced: PBMCs. The CDR3 DNA is TGTGCCAGCAACCCGACAGGGGGGTTAAGCGAGCAGTACTTC. This sequence encodes CASNPTGGLSEQYF.